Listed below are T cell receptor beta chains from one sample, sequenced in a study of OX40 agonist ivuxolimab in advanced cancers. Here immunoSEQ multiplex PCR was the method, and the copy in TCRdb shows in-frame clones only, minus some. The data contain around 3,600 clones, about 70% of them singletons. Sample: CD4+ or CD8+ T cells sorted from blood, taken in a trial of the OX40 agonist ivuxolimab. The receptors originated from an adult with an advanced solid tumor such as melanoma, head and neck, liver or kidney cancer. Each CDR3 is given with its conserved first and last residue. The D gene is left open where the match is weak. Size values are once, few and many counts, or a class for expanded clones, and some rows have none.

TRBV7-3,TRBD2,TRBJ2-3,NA,TGTGCCAGCAGCTGGAGCGGGGGGAGCACAGATACGCAGTATTTT,CASSWSGGSTDTQYF
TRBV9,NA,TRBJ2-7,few,TGTGCCAGCAGCGTAGGGGGTCCTCTCTCCTACGAGCAGTACTTC,CASSVGGPLSYEQYF
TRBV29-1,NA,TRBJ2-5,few,TGCAGCGTTGCACCCGGGTCCTCAAGGGAGACCCAGTACTTC,CSVAPGSSRETQYF
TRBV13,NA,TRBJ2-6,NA,TGTGCCAGCAGCTTAGGTTCTGGGGCCAACGTCCTGACTTTC,CASSLGSGANVLTF
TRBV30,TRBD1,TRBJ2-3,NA,TGTGCCTGGACCGTCACAGGGGATTGGGGCACAGATACGCAGTATTTT,CAWTVTGDWGTDTQYF
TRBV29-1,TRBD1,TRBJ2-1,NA,TGCAGCGGGGGACAGGGGGTCTCGAATGAGCAGTTCTTC,CSGGQGVSNEQFF
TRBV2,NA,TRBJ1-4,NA,TGTGCCAGCAGTGAAGATTGGAGAGAGCTGTTTTTT,CASSEDWRELFF
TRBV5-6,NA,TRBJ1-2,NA,TGTGCCAGCAGCTTTGCACAGGGCAACTATGGCTACACCTTC,CASSFAQGNYGYTF
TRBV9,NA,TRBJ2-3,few,TGTGCCAGCAGCGACGCCGGGGGCACAGATACGCAGTATTTT,CASSDAGGTDTQYF
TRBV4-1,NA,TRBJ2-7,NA,TGCGCCAGCAGCCAAGGTAGACAGATCTACGAGCAGTACTTC,CASSQGRQIYEQYF
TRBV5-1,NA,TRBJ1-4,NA,TGCGCCAGCAGCTGGGGGCAGTTTGATGCAACTAATGAAAAACTGTTTTTT,CASSWGQFDATNEKLFF
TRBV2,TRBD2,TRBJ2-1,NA,TGTGCCAGCAGTGCAAGGACTAGCGTCAATGAGCAGTTCTTC,CASSARTSVNEQFF
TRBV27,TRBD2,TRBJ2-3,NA,TGTGCCAGCAGTGGGACTAGCGGGGACGAGAGCACAGATACGCAGTATTTT,CASSGTSGDESTDTQYF
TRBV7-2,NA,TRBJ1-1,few,TGTGCCAGCAGCCCCTACGGAGGGGTTGGCACTGAAGCTTTCTTT,CASSPYGGVGTEAFF
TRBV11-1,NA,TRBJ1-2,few,TGTGCCAGCAGCTTCGGCAGGGGACCCTATGGCTACACCTTC,CASSFGRGPYGYTF
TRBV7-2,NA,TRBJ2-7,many,TGTGCCAGCAGCCCCCCCTACGAGCAGTACTTC,CASSPPYEQYF
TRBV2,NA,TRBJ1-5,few,TGTGCCAGCAGACAAACGGGAGGTAGCAATCAGCCCCAGCATTTT,CASRQTGGSNQPQHF
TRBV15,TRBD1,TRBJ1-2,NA,TGTGCCACCAGCAGAGATAGGGGGCTAGGGTATGGCTACACCTTC,CATSRDRGLGYGYTF
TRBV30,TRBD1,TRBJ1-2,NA,TGTGCCTGGAGTGTCGGGACAGGTGCTAACTATGGCTACACCTTC,CAWSVGTGANYGYTF
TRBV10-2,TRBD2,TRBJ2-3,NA,TGCGCCAGCAGTGAGGCGGGGGATGGCACAGATACGCAGTATTTT,CASSEAGDGTDTQYF
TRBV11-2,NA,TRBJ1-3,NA,TGTGCCAGCAGTCCCGGGCAGAGCTCTGGAAACACCATATATTTT,CASSPGQSSGNTIYF
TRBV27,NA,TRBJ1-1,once,TGTGCCAGCAGTTTGTCAGGGAGAGGCACTGAAGCTTTCTTT,CASSLSGRGTEAFF
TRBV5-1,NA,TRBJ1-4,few,TGCGCCAGCAGCCCCCCCGGGGGCGAATCGGATAATGAAAAACTGTTTTTT,CASSPPGGESDNEKLFF
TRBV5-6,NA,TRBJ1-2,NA,TGTGCCAGCAGCTTGGGACAGGTGCTTAACTATGGCTACACCTTC,CASSLGQVLNYGYTF
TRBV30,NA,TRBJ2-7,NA,TGTGCCTGGAGCTATGACAGAACCTACGAGCAGTACTTC,CAWSYDRTYEQYF
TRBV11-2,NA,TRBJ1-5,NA,TGTGCCAGCAGCTTAGGGGGAGGTCAGCCCCAGCATTTT,CASSLGGGQPQHF
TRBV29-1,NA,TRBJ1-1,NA,TGCAGCGTTGAAGACACCCTAAACACTGAAGTTTTCTTT,CSVEDTLNTEVFF
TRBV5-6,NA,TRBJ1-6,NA,TGTGCCAGCAGCTTGTTGGGGGGGAATTCACCCCTCCACTTT,CASSLLGGNSPLHF
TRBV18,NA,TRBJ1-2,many,TGTGCCAGCTCACCACCGTTCGGGCTCCTGGGGGGCTACACCTTC,CASSPPFGLLGGYTF
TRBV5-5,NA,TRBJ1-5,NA,TGTGCCAGCAGCTTGGAAAGGGGGACCGGCAATCAGCCCCAGCATTTT,CASSLERGTGNQPQHF
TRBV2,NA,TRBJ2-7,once,TGTGCCAGCACCTCCGGGACAACCTCCTACGAGCAGTACTTC,CASTSGTTSYEQYF
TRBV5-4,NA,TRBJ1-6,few,TGTGCCAGCAGCTTGGAGGGGAGGTATTCACCCCTCCACTTT,CASSLEGRYSPLHF
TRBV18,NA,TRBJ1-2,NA,TGTGCCAGCTCACCAAGCGGATTTAACTATGGCTACACCTTC,CASSPSGFNYGYTF